This T cell receptor (beta chain) came from a study of blood T cell repertoires in COVID-19. Per germline, CDR1 SNHLY and CDR2 FYNNEI. The CDR3 consists of 11 residues. A word on this clone: An end of the junction does not agree with germline; a read error may underlie this.

Sequencing used immunoSEQ multiplex PCR; TCRdb keeps in-frame clones, though not all of them. Among more than 45,000 clones, roughly 80% were seen once, and the ten largest hold around a fifth. J is TRBJ1-4 and V is TRBV2; D not resolved. Sequencing was performed on peripheral blood. The clonotype was recovered from a woman aged 60 to 75 with acute or convalescent COVID-19. The CDR3 loop reads CASGEAEKLFF. The CDR3 bases are TGTGCCAGCGGTGAGGCTGAAAAACTGTTTTTT.